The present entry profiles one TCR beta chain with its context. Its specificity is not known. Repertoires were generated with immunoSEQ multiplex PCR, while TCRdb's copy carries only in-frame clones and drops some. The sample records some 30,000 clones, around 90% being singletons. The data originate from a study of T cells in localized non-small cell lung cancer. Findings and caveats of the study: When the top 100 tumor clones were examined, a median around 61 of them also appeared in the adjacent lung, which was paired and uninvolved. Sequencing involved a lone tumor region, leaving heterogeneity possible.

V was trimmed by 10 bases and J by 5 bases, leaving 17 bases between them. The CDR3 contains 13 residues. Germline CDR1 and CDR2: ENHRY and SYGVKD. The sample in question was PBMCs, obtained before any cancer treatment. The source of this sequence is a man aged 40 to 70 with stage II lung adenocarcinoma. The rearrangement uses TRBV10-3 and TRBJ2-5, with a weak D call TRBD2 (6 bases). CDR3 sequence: CATTGFREETQYF. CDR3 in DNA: TGTGCCACCACTGGGTTTCGGGAGGAGACCCAGTACTTC.